A single sample gave rise to the 22 T cell receptor beta chains below, sequenced in a study of OX40 agonist ivuxolimab in advanced cancers. Repertoires were generated with immunoSEQ multiplex PCR, while TCRdb's copy carries only in-frame clones and drops some. Of 80,000 or so clones listed, just under 85% are singletons. The specimen was CD4+ or CD8+ T cells sorted from blood, collected in a trial of the OX40 agonist ivuxolimab. These receptors came from an adult with an advanced solid tumor such as melanoma, head and neck, liver or kidney cancer.

The chain uses TRBV5-1 and TRBJ1-3, with D unclear. Trimming took off 0 bases at V and 2 bases at J, with 9 bases between the two ends. CDR3 length: 15 amino acids. Germline V gene lookup returns CDR1 SGHRS and CDR2 YFSETQ. The CDR3 loop is CASSLAGLPGNTIYF. CDR3 nucleotides: TGCGCCAGCAGCTTGGCTGGGCTCCCTGGAAACACCATATATTTT.

This clone was observed once. The V call is TRBV18, the J call TRBJ2-2; TRBD1 matches at 8 bases. Germline V gene sequence: CDR1 KGHSH, CDR2 LQKENI. V lost 2 bases and J lost 5; bases outside the gene matches: 7. The CDR3 spans 16 residues. The CDR3 spells CASSPFGQGATGELFF. CDR3 in DNA: TGTGCCAGCTCACCATTTGGCCAGGGGGCAACCGGGGAGCTGTTTTTT. Looking up the rest from reference TRBV18 and TRBJ2-2 gives the full variable domain: NAGVMQNPRHLVRRRGQEARLRCSPMKGHSHVYWYRQLPEEGLKFMVYLQKENIIDESGMPKERFSAEFPKEGPSILRIQQVVRGDSAAYFCASSPFGQGATGELFFGEGSRLTVL.

V usage is TRBV5-1 and J usage is TRBJ1-2, with a tentative D call TRBD1 (5 bases). The CDR3 is made up of 15 amino acids. Trimming shortened V by 0 bases and J by 7 bases, and 16 bases separated the two germline ends. Germline loops: CDR1 SGHRS, CDR2 YFSETQ. The CDR3 DNA is TGCGCCAGCAGCTTGGATGCGGGGCGCGTAGTTGGCTACACCTTC. Its protein is CASSLDAGRVVGYTF.

This clone was recorded once. This chain uses TRBV5-1 with TRBJ2-1, with 9 bases aligning to TRBD2. The CDR3 covers 17 residues. V shed 2 bases and J 2 bases; nucleotides not matched to a gene: 8. The germline V gene has CDR1 SGHRS and CDR2 YFSETQ. In nucleotides, the CDR3 is TGCGCCAGCAGCTTAGGCGGGGGGGTCCCCCCCTACAATGAGCAGTTCTTC. Translation gives CASSLGGGVPPYNEQFF.

The V gene is TRBV5-1, the J gene TRBJ2-7; no reliable D call. V lost 3 bases and J lost 5, with 12 bases in between. The CDR3 is made up of 13 amino acids. Germline assignment: CDR1 SGHRS and CDR2 YFSETQ. Here the CDR3 DNA reads TGCGCCAGCAGCTCAAATGGAAAGAACGAGCAGTACTTC. It encodes CASSSNGKNEQYF.

V gene TRBV27 combines with J gene TRBJ2-2, with D possibly matching TRBD1 (5 bases). CDR1 is MNHEY, CDR2 SMNVEV, per germline (reference sequence). Trimming removed 5 bases at V and 4 bases at J, with 11 bases between. This CDR3 is 14 amino acids long. The CDR3 bases are TGTGCCAGCAGTCGGGCAGGGCTCACCGGGGAGCTGTTTTTT. Its protein is CASSRAGLTGELFF.

This sequence joins TRBV4-2 and TRBJ1-3; a weak D match, TRBD1 (6 bases). The CDR3 runs 16 residues. The germline CDR1 and CDR2 sequences are LGHNA and YNFKEQ. Deletions cut 0 bases from V and 4 bases from J, with 13 bases between. The CDR3: CASSQETAGAGNTIYF. The DNA for the CDR3 is TGTGCCAGCAGCCAAGAGACGGCAGGGGCGGGAAACACCATATATTTT.

The chain uses TRBV9 and TRBJ1-1, with a possible D match to TRBD1 (5 bases). The CDR3 has 13 residues. The germline CDR1 and CDR2 sequences are SGDLS and YYNGEE. Trimming removed 4 bases at V and 4 bases at J, with 11 bases between. CDR3 nucleotide sequence: TGTGCCAGCAGCCCCCAGGGCCGCACTGAAGCTTTCTTT. The encoded protein is CASSPQGRTEAFF.

The chain uses TRBV28 and TRBJ2-3, with TRBD2 matching over 9 bases. V dropped 1 base and J dropped 4; count of bases not matched to a gene: 9. The germline V gene has CDR1 MDHEN and CDR2 SYDVKM. The CDR3 loop spans 17 amino acids. The CDR3 spells CASSLYSGRFGPDTQYF. CDR3 coding DNA: TGTGCCAGCAGTTTATATAGCGGGAGATTCGGTCCAGATACGCAGTATTTT.

The genes are TRBV5-1 and TRBJ2-3; no firm D call. CDR3 size: 15 residues. V lost 6 bases and J 4 bases, leaving 18 bases between the germline ends. The germline gives CDR1 SGHRS, CDR2 YFSETQ. CDR3 bases: TGCGCCAGCACCGGACCCTCCCTAGAGGCAGATACGCAGTATTTT. As protein: CASTGPSLEADTQYF.

V and J are TRBV7-2 and TRBJ1-5, with unresolved D. Per germline, CDR1 SGHTA and CDR2 FQGNSA. Trimming stripped 5 bases from V and 10 bases from J, with 21 bases between. This CDR3 contains 15 residues. The CDR3 DNA reads as TGTGCCAGCAGCCCCCCTGGGGTTGCGGGAGGTCCCCAGCATTTT. Residues: CASSPPGVAGGPQHF.

The chain combines TRBV2 with TRBJ2-1; D is unresolved. Germline V gene lookup returns CDR1 SNHLY and CDR2 FYNNEI. V was shortened by 4 bases and J by 10 bases, with 8 bases between the two germline ends. The CDR3 runs 11 residues. CDR3 loop: CASSGSTEQFF. The CDR3 coding sequence is TGTGCCAGCAGTGGCTCCACAGAGCAGTTCTTC.

V gene TRBV6-5 combines with J gene TRBJ2-7; maybe TRBD2 (6 bases). V was trimmed by 4 bases and J by 4 bases, leaving 14 bases between them. Looked up from germline, CDR1 is MNHEY and CDR2 is SVGAGI. This CDR3 comprises 14 residues. The DNA for the CDR3 is TGTGCCAGCAGTTCATCGGGACTCGGTTACGAGCAGTACTTC. It codes for CASSSSGLGYEQYF.

The CDR3 DNA follows: TGCAGCGTCGCGCAACCCGAGCGGGAGCAGTTCTTC. Translation: CSVAQPEREQFF. The chain combines TRBV29-1 with TRBJ2-1; a possible D gene is TRBD2 (5 bases). Germline values: CDR1 SQVTM, CDR2 ANQGSEA. Trimming shortened V by 6 bases and J by 10 bases, and 16 bases separated the two germline ends. The CDR3 is 12 residues long.

The chain joins TRBV12-5 to TRBJ2-1; tentative D call: TRBD1 (6 bases). Germline CDR1 LGHNT, CDR2 FRNRAP. CDR3 length: 14 residues. Between the trimmed V and J ends, which lost 6 bases and 1 base, there was a span of 10 bases. The DNA of the CDR3 is TGTGCTAGTGGCACAGGGATTTCCTACAATGAGCAGTTCTTC. The encoded protein is CASGTGISYNEQFF.

In this sample, this clone turned up a few times. The chain couples TRBV30 to TRBJ2-3, with 9 bases identical to TRBD2. CDR3 length: 14 residues. With 6 bases clipped from V and 1 base from J, the junction kept 5 bases outside the gene matches. CDR1 and CDR2 from the germline V gene are GTSNPN and SVGIG (reference sequence). CDR3 nucleotides: TGTGCCTGCAAACAGCGGGGGGGCACAGATACGCAGTATTTT. Protein: CACKQRGGTDTQYF. Using reference TRBV30 and TRBJ2-3 for the parts outside the CDR3, the full variable domain is SQTIHQWPATLVQPVGSPLSLECTVEGTSNPNLYWYRQAAGRGLQLLFYSVGIGQISSEVPQNLSASRPQDRQFILSSKKLLLSDSGFYLCACKQRGGTDTQYFGPGTRLTVL.

This chain connects TRBV20-1 to TRBJ2-1; D unclear. The CDR3 totals 11 residues. Germline CDR1 is DFQATT and CDR2 is SNEGSKA (reference sequence). V was shortened by 4 bases and J by 10 bases, with 11 bases between the two germline ends. The CDR3 DNA follows: TGCAGTGCTACCAAGGCGAACGAGCAGTTCTTC. This codes for CSATKANEQFF.

The rearrangement uses TRBV7-9 and TRBJ1-1; no definite D call. Germline assignment: CDR1 SEHNR and CDR2 FQNEAQ (reference sequence). This CDR3 region has 14 residues. Trimming stripped 3 bases from V and 5 bases from J, with 13 bases between. The CDR3 protein is CASSLSGQRTEAFF. The CDR3 DNA reads as TGTGCCAGCAGCTTGTCAGGCCAGAGGACTGAAGCTTTCTTT.

The rearrangement joins TRBV15 to TRBJ2-4; no firm D call. The germline V gene has CDR1 LNHNV and CDR2 YYDKDF (reference sequence). The CDR3 runs to 15 residues. The germline V and J ends were trimmed by 0 bases and 2 bases, with 8 bases remaining between them. This chain's CDR3 is CATSRDGVTKNIQYF. CDR3 DNA: TGTGCCACCAGCAGAGATGGCGTCACCAAAAACATTCAGTACTTC.

Regarding this clone: This sample also contains other DNA sequences that code for the same CDR3. This rearrangement joins TRBV6-6 to TRBJ1-2, with 7 bases matching TRBD1. This CDR3 is built from 16 residues. Germline values: CDR1 MNHNY, CDR2 SVGAGI (reference sequence). J gave up 4 bases and V 6 bases, and 14 bases lay outside the gene matches. As DNA, the CDR3 is TGTGCCAGCAGCTATATGGGACAGTTTCTTGGCTATGGCTACACCTTC. Encoded protein: CASSYMGQFLGYGYTF.

The V gene is TRBV5-1, the J gene TRBJ2-3; 10 bases match TRBD2. Per the germline V gene, CDR1 is SGHRS and CDR2 is YFSETQ. The CDR3 contains 16 residues. V lost 0 bases to trimming and J lost 3 bases; unmatched junction nucleotides: 4. The CDR3 nucleotides are TGCGCCAGCAGCTTGGTTCCTAGCGGGAGAACAGATACGCAGTATTTT. Its protein product is CASSLVPSGRTDTQYF.

V and J are TRBV2 and TRBJ2-3, with 7 bases matching TRBD2. Germline loops: CDR1 SNHLY, CDR2 FYNNEI. This CDR3 is built from 11 residues. Trimming took 6 bases from V and 9 from J; bases not matched to a gene: 3. The CDR3 DNA sequence: TGTGCCAGCAGGGGGGAGGGGACGCAGTATTTT. Translated, it gives CASRGEGTQYF.